This TCR beta chain was identified in a study of vaccination and CD4 T cells after COVID-19. Study information: The authors used overlapping spike peptides from SARS-CoV-2, HCoV-NL63, HCoV-OC43 and HCoV-229E to stimulate cells. Study-level findings and limits: Counts of SARS-CoV-2-reactive clonotypes had a median that went from approximately 23 to 38, a nonsignificant change.

To note about this clonotype: The antigen remains undetermined.

Germline V gene sequence: CDR1 SGHAT, CDR2 FQNNGV. The CDR3 length is 14 residues. V was trimmed by 5 bases and J by 2 bases, leaving 11 bases between them. Specified treatment: roughly ten-day PBMC culture with coronavirus spike peptide pools or control peptides (ViraFEST assay). The authors replaced half the medium with fresh IL-2 medium on days 3 and 7. Oncomine TCR Beta short-read sequencing was applied to DNA from cultured CD4+ T cells. The source of extracted genomic DNA was cultured CD4+ T cells. TCRdb fed the PCR reads into MiXCR, producing one record per CDR3 protein. The table includes 10,000 to 15,000 distinct CDR3 sequences, 50% to 70% detected once.

Input material: CD4+ T cells from blood, cultured in vitro. The chain carries TRBV11-2 and TRBJ2-3, with D perhaps given as TRBD1 or TRBD2 (5 bases each). This clonotype was obtained from a human donor who had recovered from COVID-19. The CDR3 loop is CASSHRDDTDTQYF. In DNA, the CDR3 is TGTGCCAGCAGCCACCGGGACGACACAGATACGCAGTATTTT.